The 22 T cell receptor beta chains below all came from one sample that was sequenced in a study of cytomegalovirus exposure and HLA in healthy donors. PCR involved 60 Vbeta and 13 Jbeta primers. Produced via immunoSEQ multiplex PCR; TCRdb's table is partial and in-frame only. The sample has 230,000 or so clones; roughly 91% are singletons. Input material: PBMCs. Receptors were obtained from a girl aged 2-9 years in good health and CMV-seronegative.

With respect to this clone: Other DNA sequences from this sample encode an identical CDR3 as well. The genes are TRBV5-6 and TRBJ2-1; D is perhaps TRBD2 (5 bases). CDR3 size: 11 residues. The V end lost 4 bases, the J end lost 6 bases, and 5 bases lay between the germline ends. Per the germline V gene, CDR1 is SGHDT and CDR2 is YYEEEE. CDR3 DNA: TGTGCCAGCAGCCTAGCCAATGAGCAGTTCTTC. This encodes CASSLANEQFF.

This sequence joins TRBV7-9 and TRBJ2-3; D gene uncertain. Trimming stripped 1 base from V and 5 bases from J, with 13 bases between. The germline gives CDR1 SEHNR, CDR2 FQNEAQ (reference sequence). The CDR3 extends over 15 amino acids. The CDR3 reads CASSLVASSQDTQYF. DNA of the CDR3: TGTGCCAGCAGCTTAGTTGCTAGTTCTCAAGATACGCAGTATTTT.

This chain uses TRBV4-1 with TRBJ2-1; D perhaps matches TRBD2 (6 bases). V dropped 1 base and J dropped 7 bases, with 14 bases sitting between them. CDR1 is MGHRA and CDR2 is YSYEKL in the germline V gene. The CDR3 loop spans 15 amino acids. CDR3 region: CASSQGALAPNEQFF. Here the CDR3 DNA reads TGCGCCAGCAGCCAAGGTGCCCTAGCGCCTAATGAGCAGTTCTTC.

V is TRBV7-8 and J is TRBJ2-2; the D is unclear. This CDR3 is built from 18 residues. CDR1 and CDR2 from the germline V gene are SGHVS and FQNEAQ. Deletions cut 2 bases from V and 0 bases from J, with 16 bases between. The CDR3 is CASSLRLQNIANTGELFF. The DNA for the CDR3 is TGTGCCAGCAGCTTACGGTTACAGAATATAGCGAACACCGGGGAGCTGTTTTTT.

This clone was counted a single time. The chain recombines TRBV6-1 with TRBJ1-2; a possible D gene is TRBD1 (5 bases). Germline CDR1 reads MNHNS; CDR2 reads SASEGT. V lost 6 bases to trimming and J lost 7 bases, with 21 bases between them. CDR3 size: 15 residues. CDR3: CASSDYGGGLAGYTF. In nucleotides, the CDR3 is TGTGCCAGCAGCGATTATGGGGGGGGTTTGGCTGGCTACACCTTC.

The gene calls are TRBV30 and TRBJ1-4, with 7 nucleotides matching TRBD1. CDR3 size: 16 residues. V gave up 1 base and J gave up 0 bases; unmatched junction bases: 5. Germline loops: CDR1 GTSNPN, CDR2 SVGIG (reference sequence). CDR3 nucleotides: TGTGCCTGGAGTGCCGGGACAGCCGCAACTAATGAAAAACTGTTTTTT. This sequence encodes CAWSAGTAATNEKLFF.

The genes are TRBV2 and TRBJ2-1, with TRBD2 identical over 11 bases. The CDR3 is 17 residues long. V trimming: 5 bases; J trimming: 4 bases; junction bases outside the gene matches: 10. CDR1 SNHLY and CDR2 FYNNEI come from the germline V gene. The CDR3 protein is CASSLGTSGPLYNEQFF. In DNA form, the CDR3 reads TGTGCCAGCAGTCTTGGGACTAGCGGTCCACTGTACAATGAGCAGTTCTTC.

V and J are TRBV25-1 and TRBJ1-1, with D possibly being TRBD1 (5 bases). The ends were cut back, 3 bases at V and 3 bases at J, with 8 bases in the middle. The germline CDR1 and CDR2 sequences are MGHDK and SYGVNS. The CDR3 consists of 13 residues. The CDR3 region is CASSETAYTEAFF. The CDR3, as DNA: TGTGCCAGCAGTGAGACAGCCTACACTGAAGCTTTCTTT.

This clone was detected a few times. This chain links TRBV5-4 with TRBJ1-3, with D perhaps matching TRBD1 (5 bases). Per the germline V gene, CDR1 is SGHNT and CDR2 is YYREEE (reference sequence). CDR3 length: 14 residues. V was shortened by 0 bases and J by 2 bases, with 6 bases between the two germline ends. This CDR3 is CASSLGQPGNTIYF. The CDR3 nucleotides read TGTGCCAGCAGCTTGGGACAGCCTGGAAACACCATATATTTT.

The gene calls are TRBV23-1 and TRBJ2-3; possibly TRBD2 for D (5 bases). TRBV23-1 is flagged as an ORF with uncertain function. The V end lost 2 bases, the J end lost 2 bases, and 17 bases lay between the germline ends. There are 17 residues in the CDR3. The CDR3 DNA is TGCGCCAGCAGTCAAAGTAGTGATAGCGCCCTCACAGATACGCAGTATTTT. Translating gives CASSQSSDSALTDTQYF.

V gene TRBV6-6 combines with J gene TRBJ2-1; TRBD2 is a possible D gene (6 bases). Germline V lookup: CDR1 MNHNY, CDR2 SVGAGI (reference sequence). The CDR3 is 15 residues long. The V and J ends lost 6 bases and 8 bases respectively, with 20 bases between them. CDR3 sequence reads: CASSLKTGVIYEQFF. The CDR3 region has the DNA TGTGCCAGCAGCCTCAAGACGGGAGTTATATATGAGCAGTTCTTC.

The chain joins TRBV15 to TRBJ1-2, with TRBD1 as a possible D gene (6 bases). CDR1 is LNHNV, CDR2 YYDKDF, per germline (reference sequence). The CDR3 sequence is 16 residues long. V was pared by 3 bases and J by 4 bases, with 18 bases between. As DNA, the CDR3 is TGTGCCACCAGCAGTTTTATAGGGGGTCGCGGCTATGGCTACACCTTC. This codes for CATSSFIGGRGYGYTF.

The V call is TRBV27, the J call TRBJ2-7; tentative D call: TRBD2 (5 bases). This CDR3 spans 13 amino acids. Trimming removed 5 bases from V and 2 bases from J, with 10 bases in between. CDR1 MNHEY and CDR2 SMNVEV come from the germline V gene (reference sequence). CDR3 sequence: CASSRAAPYEQYF. CDR3 DNA sequence: TGTGCCAGCAGTCGAGCGGCCCCCTACGAGCAGTACTTC.

The chain links TRBV23-1 to TRBJ2-7; 8 bases map to TRBD2. TRBV23-1 is labeled an ORF, and its function is uncertain. The trim removed 0 bases at V and 4 bases at J, leaving 8 bases unmatched. This CDR3 is built from 16 residues. CDR3 amino acids: CASSQSRGVGVYEQYF. The CDR3 DNA is TGCGCCAGCAGTCAATCGCGGGGGGTTGGGGTATACGAGCAGTACTTC.

This clone appeared a single time. V gene TRBV27 combines with J gene TRBJ1-2, with TRBD1 identical over 7 bases. The CDR3 consists of 12 residues. V shed 10 bases, J shed 2 bases, and the junction held 4 bases outside the gene matches. Germline V lookup: CDR1 MNHEY, CDR2 SMNVEV (reference sequence). The CDR3 sequence is CATKDRNYGYTF. The CDR3 DNA reads TGTGCCACAAAGGACAGGAACTATGGCTACACCTTC.

The chain has TRBV7-9 and TRBJ1-4; 11 nucleotides line up with TRBD1. Germline V gene lookup returns CDR1 SEHNR and CDR2 FQNEAQ (reference sequence). This CDR3 comprises 14 residues. The junction had 4 bases not matched to a gene; V was cut back by 5 bases and J by 8 bases. The CDR3 here is CASSIWDRGEKLFF. In DNA form, the CDR3 reads TGTGCCAGCAGCATATGGGACAGGGGGGAAAAACTGTTTTTT.

This sequence joins TRBV4-1 and TRBJ2-1; possibly TRBD2 for D (5 bases). Looked up from germline, CDR1 is MGHRA and CDR2 is YSYEKL. V was trimmed by 2 bases and J by 7 bases, leaving 9 bases between them. The CDR3 extends over 13 amino acids. The CDR3 is CASSQTGMNEQFF. The CDR3 nucleotides read TGCGCCAGCAGCCAAACCGGGATGAATGAGCAGTTCTTC.

V is TRBV6-6 and J is TRBJ1-4; 10 bases are shared with TRBD1. CDR1 is MNHNY, CDR2 SVGAGI, per germline (reference sequence). This CDR3 is built from 15 residues. The V and J ends lost 5 bases and 7 bases, in that order; junction bases with no gene match: 7. The CDR3 region has the DNA TGTGCCAGCAGTCTGACGGGGACAGGGGTTGAAAAACTGTTTTTT. It encodes CASSLTGTGVEKLFF.

The CDR3 DNA is TGCGCCAGCAGCTTGGGGGGGACTAGCGGACCGTACCAAGAGACCCAGTACTTC. Its protein product is CASSLGGTSGPYQETQYF. V and J are TRBV5-1 and TRBJ2-5; 11 bases fit TRBD2. Trimming removed 0 bases from V and 0 bases from J; junction bases left unmatched: 7. The CDR3 runs 18 residues. CDR1 is SGHRS, CDR2 YFSETQ, per germline.

This clone was observed once. The rearrangement joins TRBV9 to TRBJ1-4; D might be TRBD1 (5 bases). Trimming pared 3 bases from V and 5 bases from J, leaving 14 bases between. The germline V gene has CDR1 SGDLS and CDR2 YYNGEE. This CDR3 spans 15 amino acids. CDR3 protein: CASSGRGGVNEKLFF. In nucleotides, the CDR3 is TGTGCCAGCAGCGGCCGGGGAGGGGTAAATGAAAAACTGTTTTTT. The whole variable domain, remainder taken from reference TRBV9 and TRBJ1-4, is DSGVTQTPKHLITATGQRVTLRCSPRSGDLSVYWYQQSLDQGLQFLIQYYNGEERAKGNILERFSAQQFPDLHSELNLSSLELGDSALYFCASSGRGGVNEKLFFGSGTQLSVL.

The chain employs TRBV10-3 and TRBJ1-5; D unresolved. Deletions cut 3 bases from V and 4 bases from J, with 10 bases between. The CDR3 runs 14 residues. Germline assignment: CDR1 ENHRY and CDR2 SYGVKD. CDR3 region: CAISDPDRNQPQHF. The CDR3 bases are TGTGCCATCAGTGACCCCGATCGGAATCAGCCCCAGCATTTT.

The gene calls are TRBV21-1 and TRBJ2-7; the D call TRBD1 from the table was never checked on the DNA. TRBV21-1 is given as a pseudogene. The length of the CDR3 is 12 residues. The CDR3 spells CARPSPGGEQYF. The DNA of the CDR3 is TGTGCCAGACCTAGCCCAGGGGGCGAGCAGTACTTC.